The rows below give T cell receptor beta chains drawn from one sample of a study of cytomegalovirus exposure and HLA in healthy donors. Assay used: immunoSEQ multiplex PCR; TCRdb lists only in-frame clones, some missing. Here the sample spans some 140,000 clones, around three quarters being singletons. Material: PBMCs. These receptors all come from a man younger than 30 in good health and CMV-seronegative. CDR3s include the opening cysteine and the closing phenylalanine or tryptophan. The D gene is left open where the match is weak.

V gene,CDR3 length,D gene,J gene,CDR3 protein
TRBV4-3,15,TRBD1,TRBJ2-7,CASSQGTGGRNEQYF
TRBV6-5,14,-,TRBJ1-4,CASSKDMEGEKLFF
TRBV30,14,-,TRBJ2-5,CAWGGGIGRETQYF
TRBV7-2,12,-,TRBJ1-1,CASSLEYNEAFF
TRBV5-1,15,TRBD1,TRBJ2-7,CASSLRGRGPVEQYF
TRBV2,14,TRBD2,TRBJ2-5,CASRKLAGVETQYF
TRBV19,14,-,TRBJ1-1,CASRGGGFYTEAFF
TRBV30,18,-,TRBJ1-2,CAWSVVRRTAMITYGYTF
TRBV7-8,15,-,TRBJ1-4,CASSSYAAGGEKLFF
TRBV6-5,11,-,TRBJ1-1,CASGGWAEAFF
TRBV11-1,14,-,TRBJ2-7,CASSLEQGSYEQYF
TRBV19,15,-,TRBJ1-2,CASSIAGTQYYGYTF
TRBV7-8,16,TRBD1,TRBJ1-1,CASSKHGQGGSTEAFF
TRBV7-3,15,TRBD2,TRBJ2-3,CASSWTSGGTDTQYF
TRBV6-1,15,-,TRBJ1-1,CASSERPAPRTEAFF
TRBV5-4,16,TRBD1,TRBJ2-5,CASSPRQGAAQETQYF
TRBV6-1,13,TRBD1,TRBJ1-4,CASRDSPNEKLFF
TRBV5-6,16,TRBD1,TRBJ1-1,CASRLGQGTFNTEAFF
TRBV5-6,15,-,TRBJ2-7,CASSFGQTIRYEQYF